This TCR beta chain appears in the sequencing data of a study of STAT5B mutations in CD4+ large granular lymphocyte leukemia. Findings and limits, study-wide: Patient CD4-sorted repertoires stayed more clonal than healthy ones after leukemic-clone removal. TRBV06-family usage was enriched in top patient clones (8/27) versus controls (2/35). Approximately 25% of private leukemic clonotypes occurred rarely in other patients' non-leukemic repertoires.

About this clone itself: Its cognate antigen is unknown.

With V trimmed by 5 bases and J by 4 bases, 4 bases remained unmatched. The CDR3 sequence is 14 residues long. The V gene's germline CDR1 is SEHNR and CDR2 FQNEAQ (reference sequence). Repertoires were generated with immunoSEQ multiplex PCR, while TCRdb's copy carries only in-frame clones and drops some. The sample holds over 20,000 clones, 81% seen once. The V call is TRBV7-9, the J call TRBJ2-5; 10 nucleotides align to TRBD1. Sequenced input: CD4+ T cells from blood buffy coats. The receptor was derived from a human donor in good health. As DNA, the CDR3 is TGTGCCAGCAGCAGCGACAGGGGGCGAGAGACCCAGTACTTC. This translates into CASSSDRGRETQYF.